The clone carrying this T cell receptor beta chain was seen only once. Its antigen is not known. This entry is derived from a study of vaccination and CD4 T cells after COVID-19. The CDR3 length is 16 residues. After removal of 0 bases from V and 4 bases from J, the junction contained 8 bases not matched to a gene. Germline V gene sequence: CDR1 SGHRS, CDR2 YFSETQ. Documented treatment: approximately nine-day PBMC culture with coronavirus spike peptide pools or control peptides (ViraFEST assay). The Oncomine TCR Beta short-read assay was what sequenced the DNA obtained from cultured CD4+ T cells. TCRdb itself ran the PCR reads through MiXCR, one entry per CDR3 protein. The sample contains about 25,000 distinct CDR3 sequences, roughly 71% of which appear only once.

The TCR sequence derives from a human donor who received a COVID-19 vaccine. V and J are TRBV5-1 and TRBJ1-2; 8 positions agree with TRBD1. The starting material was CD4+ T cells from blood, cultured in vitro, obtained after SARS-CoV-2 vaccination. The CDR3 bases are TGCGCCAGCAGCTTGGTCCGGCAGGGGGCCGTCTATGGCTACACCTTC. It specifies CASSLVRQGAVYGYTF. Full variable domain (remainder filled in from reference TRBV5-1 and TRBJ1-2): KAGVTQTPRYLIKTRGQQVTLSCSPISGHRSVSWYQQTPGQGLQFLFEYFSETQRNKGNFPGRFSGRQFSNSRSEMNVSTLELGDSALYLCASSLVRQGAVYGYTFGSGTRLTVV.